This TCR beta chain derives from a study of blood T cell repertoires in COVID-19. This CDR3 is 13 amino acids long. V was shortened by 8 bases and J by 0 bases, with 8 bases between the two germline ends. Germline-derived CDR1 and CDR2 are MNHEY and SVGAGI. Original analysis: For nucleated cells, counts were estimated from reference gene primer amplification. Clones were read by immunoSEQ multiplex PCR, and TCRdb kept only the in-frame ones, dropping some. Clone size and the V and J calls come from that table; the DNA yielded D and trimming. The table shows 150,000 or so clones, with 80% to 90% occurring only once. Patients of the Seattle cohort, enrolled during active infection, were followed longitudinally.

The sequencing sample was made of peripheral blood. This rearrangement joins TRBV6-5 to TRBJ1-3; D is unclear. The sequence was collected from a woman aged 55-69 years with COVID-19, enrolled during active disease. This CDR3 is CASPEASGNTIYF. CDR3 nucleotide sequence: TGTGCCAGCCCCGAAGCCTCTGGAAACACCATATATTTT.